This T cell receptor beta chain comes out of a study of human T cells and chemical hapten exposure. Study-level information: Among samples, TCR yields varied mainly because of small differences in pooled library volume. Notes on the study in general: Unchanged with DPC sensitization were TCRs above 1 in 1000 frequency.

Sequencing started from total RNA isolated from unfractionated whole blood. At least ten counts were recorded for this clonotype. Its antigen is as yet unknown. The library tagged each cDNA molecule with unique molecular identifiers. Each CDR3 protein gets one entry after TCRdb re-called the 5' RACE reads with MiXCR. This sample carries around 140,000 distinct CDR3 sequences, over 3.5% of them seen once, and the ten largest clones take around 1.4%. CDR1 is SGHRS, CDR2 YFSETQ, per germline. The CDR3 covers 14 residues. V lost 1 base to trimming and J lost 4 bases, with 8 bases between them. This clonotype originated in a female donor in good health. This chain joins TRBV5-1 and TRBJ1-4, with D hard to call. CDR3 region: CASSLLGYNEKLFF. The CDR3 bases are TGCGCCAGCAGCTTGTTGGGGTATAATGAAAAACTGTTTTTT.